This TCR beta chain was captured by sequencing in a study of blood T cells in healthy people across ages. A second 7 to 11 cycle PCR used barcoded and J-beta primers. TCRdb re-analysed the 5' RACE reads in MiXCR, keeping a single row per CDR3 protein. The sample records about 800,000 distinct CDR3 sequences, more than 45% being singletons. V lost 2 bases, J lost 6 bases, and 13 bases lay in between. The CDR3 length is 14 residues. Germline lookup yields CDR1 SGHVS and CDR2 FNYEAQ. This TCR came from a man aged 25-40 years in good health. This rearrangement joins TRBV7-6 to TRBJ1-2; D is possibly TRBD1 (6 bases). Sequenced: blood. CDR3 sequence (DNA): TGTGCCAGCAGCTTAACTCCAGGGGTGGATGGCTACACCTTC. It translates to CASSLTPGVDGYTF.